Described below is a single T cell receptor (beta chain) sequence and its context. Some clones are missing from TCRdb's copy, which holds only in-frame ones; the method was immunoSEQ multiplex PCR. Counted here are 95,000 to 150,000 clones, roughly 90% occurring once; the ten biggest clones make up around 8%. The data were obtained in a study of T cell responses to AZD1222 COVID-19 vaccine. The CDR3 is made up of 13 amino acids. Germline-derived CDR1 and CDR2 are SNHLY and FYNNEI. Trimming left V 7 bases short and J 8 bases short, with 14 bases between. Source: peripheral blood, taken 28 days after the second AZD1222 dose. The chain is built from TRBV2 and TRBJ1-4, with D possibly matching TRBD1 (6 bases). This TCR was sampled from an adult who received the AZD1222 COVID-19 vaccine. Here the CDR3 reads CASTRGGIEKLFF. CDR3 DNA: TGTGCCAGCACAAGAGGGGGGATAGAAAAACTGTTTTTT.